Presented here are 30 T cell receptor beta chains from one specimen sequenced in a study of tumor T cells in aggressive B-cell lymphoma. The method was immunoSEQ multiplex PCR; TCRdb's version includes in-frame clones alone and lacks a portion of them. This sample has 4,000 to 5,000 clones, with 88% found just once. The sample was tumor tissue. These receptors originate from an adult with diffuse large B cell lymphoma.

This clone was detected once. J is TRBJ2-7 and V is TRBV5-6; D is unresolved. CDR1 is SGHDT and CDR2 is YYEEEE in the germline V gene. The CDR3 runs 14 residues. Trimming stripped 0 bases from V and 2 bases from J, with 9 bases between. This chain's CDR3 is CASSLELEPYEQYF. In nucleotides, the CDR3 is TGTGCCAGCAGCTTGGAACTGGAGCCCTACGAGCAGTACTTC.

On this clone: The junction shows a germline mismatch at one end, possibly a read error. The V call is TRBV6-1, the J call TRBJ1-5; D possibly corresponds to TRBD1 (6 bases). There are 14 residues in the CDR3. The germline CDR1 and CDR2 sequences are MNHNS and SASEGT. The CDR3 coding sequence is TGTGCCAGCAGGTTGGACAGAGGCAATCAACCCCAGCATTTT. Translated: CASRLDRGNQPQHF.

The genes are TRBV4-1 and TRBJ1-4; tentative D call: TRBD1 (6 bases). CDR3 length equals 16 residues. V was pared by 1 base and J by 7 bases, with 16 bases between. Germline V gives CDR1 MGHRA, CDR2 YSYEKL. CDR3 region: CASSQGRGGSGEKLFF. CDR3 DNA: TGCGCCAGCAGCCAAGGTCGCGGGGGCTCAGGTGAAAAACTGTTTTTT.

The rearrangement uses TRBV11-2 and TRBJ1-1; TRBD1 matches at 9 bases. The J segment lost 8 bases and the V segment lost 2 bases, leaving 3 bases of the junction unmatched. The CDR3 contains 13 residues. Germline values: CDR1 SGHAT, CDR2 FQNNGV. Here the CDR3 reads CASSLSDRGEAFF. CDR3 sequence (DNA): TGTGCCAGCAGCTTATCGGACAGGGGAGAAGCTTTCTTT. The variable domain in full, with the rest retrieved from reference TRBV11-2 and TRBJ1-1, is EAGVAQSPRYKIIEKRQSVAFWCNPISGHATLYWYQQILGQGPKLLIQFQNNGVVDDSQLPKDRFSAERLKGVDSTLKIQPAKLEDSAVYLCASSLSDRGEAFFGQGTRLTVV.

The genes are TRBV6-5 and TRBJ2-5, with 8 bases lining up with TRBD1. The CDR3 contains 14 residues. Trimming cost V 7 bases and J 2 bases; bases outside gene matches: 6. Germline V gene sequence: CDR1 MNHEY, CDR2 SVGAGI. CDR3 bases: TGTGCCAGCACCGACGACAGGGGTCAAGAGACCCAGTACTTC. This sequence encodes CASTDDRGQETQYF.

The V call is TRBV5-1, the J call TRBJ1-3, with 7 bases that match TRBD1. Trimming at V came to 3 bases and at J to 4 bases, leaving 7 bases not matched to a gene. Germline V gives CDR1 SGHRS, CDR2 YFSETQ. The CDR3 runs 15 residues. The CDR3 spells CASSSTGTTGNTIYF. The CDR3 DNA is TGCGCCAGCAGCTCGACAGGGACGACAGGAAACACCATATATTTT.

V gene TRBV7-2 combines with J gene TRBJ2-3, with 9 bases aligning to TRBD2. J gave up 2 bases and V 2 bases, and 2 bases lay outside the gene matches. The CDR3 runs to 15 residues. Germline V gene lookup returns CDR1 SGHTA and CDR2 FQGNSA. CDR3 sequence (DNA): TGTGCCAGCAGCTTACTAGCGGGATACACAGATACGCAGTATTTT. It specifies CASSLLAGYTDTQYF.

The chain has TRBV6-1 and TRBJ2-4; TRBD1 is a possible D gene (6 bases). V lost 6 bases, J lost 9 bases, and 15 bases lay in between. The germline gives CDR1 MNHNS, CDR2 SASEGT. The CDR3 extends over 13 amino acids. The CDR3 loop is CASRSLQGPIQYF. The CDR3 DNA is TGTGCCAGCAGGAGCCTCCAGGGGCCCATTCAGTACTTC.

CDR3 amino acids: CASSPTWGEGQPQHF. Here the CDR3 DNA reads TGTGCCAGCAGCCCGACCTGGGGAGAAGGTCAGCCCCAGCATTTT. This sequence joins TRBV2 and TRBJ1-5; D gene ambiguous. The ends were cut back, 6 bases at V and 6 bases at J, with 18 bases in the middle. This CDR3 has 15 amino acids. Germline CDR1 is SNHLY and CDR2 is FYNNEI. Based on the CDR3 plus reference TRBV2 and TRBJ1-5, the full variable domain is EPEVTQTPSHQVTQMGQEVILRCVPISNHLYFYWYRQILGQKVEFLVSFYNNEISEKSEIFDDQFSVERPDGSNFTLKIRSTKLEDSAMYFCASSPTWGEGQPQHFGDGTRLSIL.

This clone was observed once. The gene calls are TRBV2 and TRBJ1-4; the D is unclear. The CDR3 covers 16 residues. The germline V gene has CDR1 SNHLY and CDR2 FYNNEI. The V end lost 6 bases, the J end lost 3 bases, and 17 bases lay between the germline ends. The CDR3 loop reads CASRPLTGWANEKLFF. DNA for the CDR3: TGTGCCAGCAGACCTTTAACGGGTTGGGCTAATGAAAAACTGTTTTTT. The variable domain in full, with the rest retrieved from reference TRBV2 and TRBJ1-4, is EPEVTQTPSHQVTQMGQEVILRCVPISNHLYFYWYRQILGQKVEFLVSFYNNEISEKSEIFDDQFSVERPDGSNFTLKIRSTKLEDSAMYFCASRPLTGWANEKLFFGSGTQLSVL.

This sequence joins TRBV5-4 and TRBJ2-3; D is undetermined. The CDR3 totals 13 residues. Germline V gives CDR1 SGHNT, CDR2 YYREEE (reference sequence). Between the trimmed V and J ends, which lost 3 bases and 3 bases, there was a span of 8 bases. CDR3 DNA sequence: TGTGCCAGCAGCTGGTACGGTACAGATACGCAGTATTTT. As protein: CASSWYGTDTQYF.

This clone was observed a few times. The V call is TRBV4-2, the J call TRBJ2-1, with a weak D call TRBD2 (6 bases). V gave up 4 bases and J gave up 0 bases, with 31 bases separating them. Germline CDR1 reads LGHNA; CDR2 reads YNFKEQ. The CDR3 contains 22 residues. CDR3 loop: CASSPGIHIRSGDYYSYNEQFF. DNA of the CDR3: TGTGCCAGCAGCCCGGGGATTCATATTCGGTCGGGGGATTACTACTCCTACAATGAGCAGTTCTTC.

The J gene is TRBJ2-3, the V gene TRBV29-1, with D perhaps matching TRBD2 (5 bases). This CDR3 has 12 amino acids. Trimming took off 6 bases at V and 6 bases at J, with 13 bases between the two ends. The germline gives CDR1 SQVTM, CDR2 ANQGSEA. The CDR3 protein is CSVRTDLDTQYF. In nucleotides, the CDR3 is TGCAGCGTAAGGACTGATCTTGATACGCAGTATTTT.

As for this clone: The junction differs from germline at one of its ends, possibly a read error. This chain joins TRBV6-1 and TRBJ1-6; 8 nucleotides agree with TRBD1. Germline loops: CDR1 MNHNS, CDR2 SASEGT. This CDR3 region has 14 residues. CDR3 bases: TGTGCCAGCAGTGAACAGGGGGCTAATTCACCTCTCCACTTT. This gives the protein CASSEQGANSPLHF.

V gene TRBV27 combines with J gene TRBJ1-2; 9 positions agree with TRBD1. The CDR3 is made up of 14 amino acids. V shed 8 bases, J shed 5 bases, and the junction held 9 bases outside the gene matches. Germline assignment: CDR1 MNHEY and CDR2 SMNVEV (reference sequence). This CDR3 is CASPRDRVTYGYTF. The CDR3 nucleotides read TGTGCCAGCCCAAGGGACAGGGTGACGTATGGCTACACCTTC.

In its sample, this clone was seen a few times. This chain joins TRBV4-1 and TRBJ1-6; D may be TRBD1 (5 bases). The CDR3 extends over 14 amino acids. In germline, CDR1 is MGHRA, CDR2 YSYEKL. Trimming stripped 4 bases from V and 10 bases from J, with 14 bases between. DNA for the CDR3: TGCGCCAGCAGCCTGGCGGGGGAGAGCTCACCCCTCCACTTT. This translates into CASSLAGESSPLHF.

The chain is built from TRBV28 and TRBJ1-2, with a possible D match to TRBD1 (5 bases). Trimming pared 8 bases from V and 8 bases from J, leaving 15 bases between. Germline-derived CDR1 and CDR2 are MDHEN and SYDVKM. CDR3 length: 12 amino acids. The CDR3 DNA sequence: TGTGCCAGCCTCGGAGGGGCGAGGGGCTACACCTTC. Amino acids: CASLGGARGYTF.

The chain recombines TRBV30 with TRBJ1-5; the D gene is possibly TRBD1 (6 bases). This CDR3 comprises 14 residues. Germline CDR1 is GTSNPN and CDR2 is SVGIG (reference sequence). The germline V and J ends were trimmed by 5 bases and 7 bases, with 18 bases remaining between them. The CDR3, as DNA: TGTGCCTGGGCGACCCAGGGGCTACTCCAGCCCCAGCATTTT. Protein: CAWATQGLLQPQHF.

This clone is a singleton in its sample. The chain joins TRBV6-1 to TRBJ1-2; 10 bases map to TRBD1. With V trimmed by 2 bases and J by 1 base, 16 bases remained unmatched. The germline CDR1 and CDR2 sequences are MNHNS and SASEGT. The CDR3 runs to 20 residues. CDR3 region: CASSERPPGQGTSSNYGYTF. As DNA, the CDR3 is TGTGCCAGCAGTGAACGACCACCGGGACAGGGGACCTCAAGTAACTATGGCTACACCTTC.

This clone was recorded only once. The rearrangement uses TRBV18 and TRBJ2-7, with a tentative D call TRBD1 (5 bases). The CDR3 has 14 residues. The V gene lost 1 base and the J gene lost 2 bases, with 9 bases spanning the gap. Germline assignment: CDR1 KGHSH and CDR2 LQKENI. The DNA of the CDR3 is TGTGCCAGCTCACCACGGCAGGGCCCCTACGAGCAGTACTTC. This codes for CASSPRQGPYEQYF.

The chain combines TRBV5-6 with TRBJ1-1; D might be TRBD1 (5 bases). The CDR3 covers 15 residues. V shed 3 bases and J shed 1 base, with 13 bases lying between them. Germline-derived CDR1 and CDR2 are SGHDT and YYEEEE. The CDR3 nucleotides read TGTGCCAGCAGCTACAGGTTCCTTGGGAACACTGAAGCTTTCTTT. Its protein is CASSYRFLGNTEAFF.

This clone has only a few counts. The chain is built from TRBV19 and TRBJ1-1, with unresolved D. Germline CDR1 LNHDA, CDR2 SQIVND (reference sequence). This CDR3 contains 13 residues. Trimming cost V 3 bases and J 4 bases, with 9 bases left between them. The DNA for the CDR3 is TGTGCCAGTAGTATTGGGCAACCCACTGAAGCTTTCTTT. Its translation is CASSIGQPTEAFF.

V usage is TRBV11-2 and J usage is TRBJ2-7; D may be TRBD2 (5 bases). The CDR3 totals 14 residues. CDR1 and CDR2 (germline): SGHAT, FQNNGV. Trimming cost V 4 bases and J 7 bases, with 17 bases left between them. The CDR3 sequence: CASSSLPGIGEQYF. CDR3 bases: TGTGCCAGCAGCTCCCTTCCGGGGATAGGTGAGCAGTACTTC.

The chain joins TRBV7-9 to TRBJ2-5; 8 nucleotides align to TRBD2. The CDR3 runs 15 residues. Germline assignment: CDR1 SEHNR and CDR2 FQNEAQ (reference sequence). V was pared by 5 bases and J by 8 bases, with 13 bases of the junction left unmatched. Here the CDR3 reads CASSLRAGEEETQYF. Written as DNA, the CDR3 is TGTGCCAGCAGCCTCCGAGCGGGGGAGGAGGAAACCCAGTACTTC.

The chain couples TRBV5-1 to TRBJ1-1; no clear D. The CDR3 is made up of 13 amino acids. CDR1 is SGHRS and CDR2 is YFSETQ in the germline V gene. V dropped 0 bases and J dropped 6 bases, with 9 bases sitting between them. The CDR3 protein is CASSLVSGSEAFF. CDR3 DNA sequence: TGCGCCAGCAGCTTGGTCTCGGGGTCTGAAGCTTTCTTT. The full variable domain, its missing parts supplied by reference TRBV5-1 and TRBJ1-1, is KAGVTQTPRYLIKTRGQQVTLSCSPISGHRSVSWYQQTPGQGLQFLFEYFSETQRNKGNFPGRFSGRQFSNSRSEMNVSTLELGDSALYLCASSLVSGSEAFFGQGTRLTVV.

This chain connects TRBV6-5 to TRBJ2-5; D is unresolved. CDR1 and CDR2 from the germline V gene are MNHEY and SVGAGI. V was clipped by 8 bases and J by 0 bases, with 4 bases between them. The CDR3 is 11 amino acids. Written as DNA, the CDR3 is TGTGCCAGCTCCTACCAAGAGACCCAGTACTTC. Translating gives CASSYQETQYF.

The chain couples TRBV2 to TRBJ2-7; the match to TRBD1 covers 7 bases. CDR3 length: 15 residues. Unmatched junction bases numbered 16, after V lost 8 bases and J lost 6 bases. CDR1 and CDR2 (germline): SNHLY, FYNNEI. The CDR3 sequence: CASAEDRGQSAEQYF. CDR3 coding DNA: TGTGCCAGCGCCGAGGATAGGGGGCAGTCGGCCGAGCAGTACTTC.

This rearrangement joins TRBV6-5 to TRBJ2-4; D remains ambiguous. CDR1 and CDR2 (germline): MNHEY, SVGAGI. The ends were cut back, 3 bases at V and 7 bases at J, with 10 bases in the middle. This CDR3 is built from 13 residues. The CDR3: CASSYGQWNIQYF. In DNA, the CDR3 is TGTGCCAGCAGTTATGGGCAGTGGAACATTCAGTACTTC.

The chain recombines TRBV6-1 with TRBJ2-3, with a possible D match to TRBD2 (6 bases). The CDR3 extends over 13 amino acids. Deletions cut 7 bases from V and 5 bases from J, with 13 bases between. CDR1 and CDR2 from the germline V gene are MNHNS and SASEGT. In DNA form, the CDR3 reads TGTGCCAGCAAGGACCTAGCGAGAGATACGCAGTATTTT. This sequence encodes CASKDLARDTQYF.

The chain links TRBV5-1 to TRBJ2-5; 8 bases align to TRBD1. CDR1 and CDR2 (germline): SGHRS, YFSETQ. The CDR3 length is 14 residues. Trimming removed 7 bases from V and 6 bases from J; junction bases left unmatched: 11. The CDR3 loop is CASFPGQGQKTQYF. The CDR3 bases are TGCGCCAGCTTTCCTGGACAGGGTCAAAAGACCCAGTACTTC.